This passage covers 5 T cell receptor beta chains from one sample sequenced in a study of blood T cell repertoires in COVID-19. TCRdb keeps only in-frame clones here, not all; method: immunoSEQ multiplex PCR. The sample lists 150,000 to 200,000 clones; 86% were seen once. The material sequenced was peripheral blood. The source is a man in his 70s with active or convalescent COVID-19.

This chain connects TRBV5-1 to TRBJ1-1; 8 nucleotides match TRBD1. The CDR3 runs to 16 residues. CDR1 and CDR2 (germline): SGHRS, YFSETQ. Unmatched junction bases numbered 6, after V lost 1 base and J lost 1 base. CDR3 coding DNA: TGCGCCAGCAGCTTGCTGGGACAGGCGTCGAACACTGAAGCTTTCTTT. Its protein product is CASSLLGQASNTEAFF.

This clone was counted a single time. The V gene is TRBV28, the J gene TRBJ2-7, with 9 bases that match TRBD2. Germline CDR1 and CDR2: MDHEN and SYDVKM. CDR3 length: 14 residues. With 2 bases clipped from V and 3 bases from J, the junction kept 2 bases outside the gene matches. For the CDR3, the DNA is TGTGCCAGCAGTTTAAGTAGCGGGAGCTACGAGCAGTACTTC. Translating it yields CASSLSSGSYEQYF.

The CDR3 DNA follows: TGTGCCAGCAGCCGAAGACAGATTGCCTACGAGCAGTACTTC. Its protein is CASSRRQIAYEQYF. This chain joins TRBV3-1 (or the pseudogene TRBV3-2) and TRBJ2-7; TRBD1 is a possible D gene (5 bases). The CDR3 spans 14 residues. CDR1 is LGHDT, CDR2 YNNKEL, per germline (reference sequence). V was clipped by 4 bases and J by 2 bases, with 12 bases between them.

V and J are TRBV18 and TRBJ1-2, with D perhaps TRBD1 (6 bases). Germline-derived CDR1 and CDR2 are KGHSH and LQKENI. The CDR3 sequence is 14 residues long. With 4 bases removed from V and 3 bases from J, the gap between germline ends came to 12 bases. The CDR3 protein is CASSLTGFDYGYTF. Written as DNA, the CDR3 is TGTGCCAGCTCACTAACAGGGTTCGACTATGGCTACACCTTC. Full variable domain (outside the CDR3, taken from reference TRBV18 and TRBJ1-2): NAGVMQNPRHLVRRRGQEARLRCSPMKGHSHVYWYRQLPEEGLKFMVYLQKENIIDESGMPKERFSAEFPKEGPSILRIQQVVRGDSAAYFCASSLTGFDYGYTFGSGTRLTVV.

The gene calls are TRBV4-1 and TRBJ2-3; a weak D match, TRBD2 (5 bases). V was trimmed by 4 bases and J by 0 bases, leaving 11 bases between them. The CDR3 runs 15 residues. CDR1 MGHRA and CDR2 YSYEKL come from the germline V gene. CDR3 nucleotides: TGCGCCAGCAGCCCTAAGTGGACTAGCACAGATACGCAGTATTTT. Amino acid sequence: CASSPKWTSTDTQYF.